The clone carrying this T cell receptor (beta chain) has just a few counts. No antigen is known for it. These data come from a study of graft-versus-host responses after intestinal transplantation. Study-wide context: Anti-thymocyte globulin served as induction for all recipients, who then took tacrolimus and steroids for about three years.

The V end lost 1 base, the J end lost 10 bases, and 13 bases lay between the germline ends. The germline gives CDR1 LNHDA, CDR2 SQIVND (reference sequence). The CDR3 covers 13 residues. The data were produced by immunoSEQ multiplex PCR, yet TCRdb's version contains in-frame clones alone and is incomplete. The sample lists 39,000 or so clones; about 93% were seen once. Whole-study results and caveats: Some patients had graft-donor T cell macrochimerism, and their allografts showed high graft-versus-host to host-versus-graft clonal ratios. Association was observed between peak circulating GvH clone levels and early post-transplant HvG declines. Analysis identified GvH clones in recipient marrow, with some appearing first in ileum or blood.

The V call is TRBV19, the J call TRBJ1-1; D is possibly TRBD1 (5 bases). The starting material was unstimulated CD8+ T cells sorted from spleen or lymph node cells, obtained before transplant. The source is a human donor who was the organ donor for an intestinal transplant. In DNA, the CDR3 is TGTGCCAGTAGTATAGTTAAGGGGAGAAGAGCTTTCTTT. Its protein product is CASSIVKGRRAFF. The entire variable domain, with the rest obtained from reference TRBV19 and TRBJ1-1, is as follows: DGGITQSPKYLFRKEGQNVTLSCEQNLNHDAMYWYRQDPGQGLRLIYYSQIVNDFQKGDIAEGYSVSREKKESFPLTVTSAQKNPTAFYLCASSIVKGRRAFFGQGTRLTVV.